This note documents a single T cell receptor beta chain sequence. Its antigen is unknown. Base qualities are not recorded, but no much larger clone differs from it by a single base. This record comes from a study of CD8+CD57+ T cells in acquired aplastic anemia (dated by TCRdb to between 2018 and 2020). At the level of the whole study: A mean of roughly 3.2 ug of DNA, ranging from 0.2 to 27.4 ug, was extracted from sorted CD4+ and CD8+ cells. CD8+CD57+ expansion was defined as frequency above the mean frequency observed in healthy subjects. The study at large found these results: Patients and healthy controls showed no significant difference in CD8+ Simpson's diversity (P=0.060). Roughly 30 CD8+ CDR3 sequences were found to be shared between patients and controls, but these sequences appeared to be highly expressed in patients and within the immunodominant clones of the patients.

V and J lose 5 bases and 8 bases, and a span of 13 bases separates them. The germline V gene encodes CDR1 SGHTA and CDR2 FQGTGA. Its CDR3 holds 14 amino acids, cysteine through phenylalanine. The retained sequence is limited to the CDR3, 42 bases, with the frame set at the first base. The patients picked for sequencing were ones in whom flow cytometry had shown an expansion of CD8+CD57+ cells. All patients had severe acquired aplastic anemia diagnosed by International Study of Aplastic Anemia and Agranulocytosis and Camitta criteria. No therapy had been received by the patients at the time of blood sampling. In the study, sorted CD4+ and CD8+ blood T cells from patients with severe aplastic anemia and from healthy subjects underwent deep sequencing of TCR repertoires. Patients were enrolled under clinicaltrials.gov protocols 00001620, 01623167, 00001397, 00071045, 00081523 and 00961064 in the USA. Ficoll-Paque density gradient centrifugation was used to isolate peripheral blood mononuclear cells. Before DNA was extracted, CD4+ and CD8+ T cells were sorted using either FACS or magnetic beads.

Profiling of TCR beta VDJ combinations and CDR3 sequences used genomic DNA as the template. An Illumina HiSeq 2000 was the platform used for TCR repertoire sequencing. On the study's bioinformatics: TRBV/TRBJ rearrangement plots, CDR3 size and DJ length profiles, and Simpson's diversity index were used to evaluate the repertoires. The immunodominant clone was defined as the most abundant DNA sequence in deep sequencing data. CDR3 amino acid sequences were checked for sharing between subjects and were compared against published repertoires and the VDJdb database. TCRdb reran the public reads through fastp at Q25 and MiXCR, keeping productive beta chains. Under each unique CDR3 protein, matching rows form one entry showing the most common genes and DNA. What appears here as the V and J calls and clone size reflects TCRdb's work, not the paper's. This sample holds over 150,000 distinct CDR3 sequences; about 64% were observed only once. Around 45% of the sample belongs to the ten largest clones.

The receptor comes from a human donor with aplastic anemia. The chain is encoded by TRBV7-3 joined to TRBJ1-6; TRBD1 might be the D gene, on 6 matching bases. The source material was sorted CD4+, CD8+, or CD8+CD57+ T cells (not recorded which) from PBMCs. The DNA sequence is TGTGCCAGCAGCCTCAGGGGTGAGGATTCACCCCTCCACTTT. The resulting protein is CASSLRGEDSPLHF.